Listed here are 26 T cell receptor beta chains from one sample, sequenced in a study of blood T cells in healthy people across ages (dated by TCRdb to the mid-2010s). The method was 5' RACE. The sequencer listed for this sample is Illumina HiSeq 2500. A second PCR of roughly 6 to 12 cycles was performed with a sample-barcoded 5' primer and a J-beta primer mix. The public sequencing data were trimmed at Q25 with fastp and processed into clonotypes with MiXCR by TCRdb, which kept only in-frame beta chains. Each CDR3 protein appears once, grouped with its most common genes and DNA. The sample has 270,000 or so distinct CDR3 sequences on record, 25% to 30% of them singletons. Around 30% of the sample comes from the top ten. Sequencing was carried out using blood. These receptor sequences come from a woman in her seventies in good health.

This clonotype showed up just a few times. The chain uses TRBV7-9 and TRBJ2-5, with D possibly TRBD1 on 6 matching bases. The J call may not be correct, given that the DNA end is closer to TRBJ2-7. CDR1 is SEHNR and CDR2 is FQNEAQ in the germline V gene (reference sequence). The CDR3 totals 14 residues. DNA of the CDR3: TGTGCCAGCAGCTTTACAGGGTCAGGCTACGAGCAGTACTTC. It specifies CASSFTGSGYEQYF.

The CDR3 nucleotides are TGTGCCAGCAGACCGGGACTAGCGGGAGTAAGCGATACGCAGTATTTT. Translating it yields CASRPGLAGVSDTQYF. The chain uses TRBV2 and TRBJ2-3; 14 bases align to TRBD2. CDR3 length equals 16 residues. Germline CDR1 and CDR2: SNHLY and FYNNEI. V gave up 6 bases and J gave up 6 bases; unmatched junction bases: 8.

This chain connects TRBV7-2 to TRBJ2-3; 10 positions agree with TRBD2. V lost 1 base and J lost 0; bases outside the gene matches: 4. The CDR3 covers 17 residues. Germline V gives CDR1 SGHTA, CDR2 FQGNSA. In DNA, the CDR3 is TGTGCCAGCAGCTTAGGGCTAGCGGGGGAAAGCACAGATACGCAGTATTTT. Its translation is CASSLGLAGESTDTQYF.

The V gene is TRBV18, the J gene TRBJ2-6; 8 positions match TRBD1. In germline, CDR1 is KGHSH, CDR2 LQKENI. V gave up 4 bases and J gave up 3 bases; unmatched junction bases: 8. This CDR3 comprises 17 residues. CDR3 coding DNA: TGTGCCAGCTCACGATCCGGGACAGGAGTTGGGGCCAACGTCCTGACTTTC. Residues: CASSRSGTGVGANVLTF.

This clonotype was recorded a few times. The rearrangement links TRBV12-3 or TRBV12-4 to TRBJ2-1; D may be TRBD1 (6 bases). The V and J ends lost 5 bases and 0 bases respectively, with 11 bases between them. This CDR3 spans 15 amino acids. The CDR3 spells CASSPTGSSYNEQFF. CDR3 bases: TGTGCCAGCAGTCCTACAGGGAGCTCCTACAATGAGCAGTTCTTC.

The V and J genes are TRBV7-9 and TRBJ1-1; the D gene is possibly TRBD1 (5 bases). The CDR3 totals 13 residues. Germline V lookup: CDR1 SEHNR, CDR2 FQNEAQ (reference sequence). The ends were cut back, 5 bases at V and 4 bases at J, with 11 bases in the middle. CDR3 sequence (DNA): TGTGCCAGCAGCCCTAGCGGGGGCACTGAAGCTTTCTTT. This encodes CASSPSGGTEAFF.

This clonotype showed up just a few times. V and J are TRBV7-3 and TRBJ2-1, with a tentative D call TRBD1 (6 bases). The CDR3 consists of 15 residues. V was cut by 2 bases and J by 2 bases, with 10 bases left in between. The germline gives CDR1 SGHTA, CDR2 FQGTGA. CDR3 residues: CASSLGTGTYNEQFF. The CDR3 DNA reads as TGTGCCAGCAGCTTAGGCACAGGGACCTACAATGAGCAGTTCTTC. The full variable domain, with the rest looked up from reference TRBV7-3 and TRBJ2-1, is GAGVSQTPSNKVTEKGKYVELRCDPISGHTALYWYRQSLGQGPEFLIYFQGTGAADDSGLPNDRFFAVRPEGSVSTLKIQRTERGDSAVYLCASSLGTGTYNEQFFGPGTRLTVL.

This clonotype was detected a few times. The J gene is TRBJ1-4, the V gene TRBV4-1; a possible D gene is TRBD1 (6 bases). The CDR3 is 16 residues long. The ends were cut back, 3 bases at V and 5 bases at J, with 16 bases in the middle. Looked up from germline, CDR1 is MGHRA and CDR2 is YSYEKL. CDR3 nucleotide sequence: TGCGCCAGCAGCCACCCCCCCGACAGGAGCAATGAAAAACTGTTTTTT. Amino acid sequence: CASSHPPDRSNEKLFF.

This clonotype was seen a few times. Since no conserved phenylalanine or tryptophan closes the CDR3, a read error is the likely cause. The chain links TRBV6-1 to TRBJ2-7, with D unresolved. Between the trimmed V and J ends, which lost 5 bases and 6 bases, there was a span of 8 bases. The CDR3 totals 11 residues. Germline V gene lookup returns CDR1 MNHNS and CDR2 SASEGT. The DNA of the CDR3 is TGTGCCAGCAGTCTGCCCGGCGAGCAGTACCTC. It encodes CASSLPGEQYL.

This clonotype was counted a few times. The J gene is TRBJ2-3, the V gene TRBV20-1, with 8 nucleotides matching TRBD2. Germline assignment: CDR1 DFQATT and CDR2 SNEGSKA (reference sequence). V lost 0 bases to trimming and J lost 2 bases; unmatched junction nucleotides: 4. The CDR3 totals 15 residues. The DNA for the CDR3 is TGCAGTGCTAGAGACCTTAGCGGGGACACAGATACGCAGTATTTT. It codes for CSARDLSGDTDTQYF.

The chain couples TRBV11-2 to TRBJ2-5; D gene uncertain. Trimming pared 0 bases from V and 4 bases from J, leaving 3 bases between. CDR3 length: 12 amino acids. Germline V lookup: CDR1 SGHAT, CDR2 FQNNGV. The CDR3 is CASSLELETQYF. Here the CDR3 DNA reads TGTGCCAGCAGCTTAGAGTTAGAGACCCAGTACTTC.

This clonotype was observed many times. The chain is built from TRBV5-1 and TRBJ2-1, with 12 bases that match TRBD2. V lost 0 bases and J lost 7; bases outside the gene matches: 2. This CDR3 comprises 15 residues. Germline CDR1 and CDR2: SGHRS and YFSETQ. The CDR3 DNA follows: TGCGCCAGCAGCTTGGCTAGCGGGAGGGGTAATGAGCAGTTCTTC. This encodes CASSLASGRGNEQFF. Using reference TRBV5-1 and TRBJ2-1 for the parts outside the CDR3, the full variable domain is KAGVTQTPRYLIKTRGQQVTLSCSPISGHRSVSWYQQTPGQGLQFLFEYFSETQRNKGNFPGRFSGRQFSNSRSEMNVSTLELGDSALYLCASSLASGRGNEQFFGPGTRLTVL.

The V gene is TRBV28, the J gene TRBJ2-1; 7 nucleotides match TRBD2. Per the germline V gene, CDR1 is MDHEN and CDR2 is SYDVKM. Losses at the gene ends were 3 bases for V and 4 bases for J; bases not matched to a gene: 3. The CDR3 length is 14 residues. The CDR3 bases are TGTGCCAGCAGTTTGGACGGGAGGTACAATGAGCAGTTCTTC. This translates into CASSLDGRYNEQFF.

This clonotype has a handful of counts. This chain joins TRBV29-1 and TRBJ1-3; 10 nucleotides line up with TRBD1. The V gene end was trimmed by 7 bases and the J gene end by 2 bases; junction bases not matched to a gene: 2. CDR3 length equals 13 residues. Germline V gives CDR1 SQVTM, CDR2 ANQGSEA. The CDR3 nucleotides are TGCAGCGGACAGGGGGCCGCTGGAAACACCATATATTTT. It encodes CSGQGAAGNTIYF.

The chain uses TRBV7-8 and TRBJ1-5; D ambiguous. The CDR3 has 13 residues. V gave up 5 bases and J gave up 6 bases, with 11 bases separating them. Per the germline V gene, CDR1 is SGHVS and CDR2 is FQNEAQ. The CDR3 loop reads CASSLSAGQPQHF. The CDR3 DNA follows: TGTGCCAGCAGCCTGTCCGCGGGTCAGCCCCAGCATTTT.

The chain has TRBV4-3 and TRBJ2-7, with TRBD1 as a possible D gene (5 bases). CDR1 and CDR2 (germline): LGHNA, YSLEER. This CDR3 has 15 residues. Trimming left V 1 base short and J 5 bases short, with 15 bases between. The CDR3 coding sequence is TGCGCCAGCAGCCAAGGTGGTAACAGGCTAAACGAGCAGTACTTC. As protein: CASSQGGNRLNEQYF.

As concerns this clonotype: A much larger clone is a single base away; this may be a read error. CDR3 in DNA: TGCAGTGCCCCTAGTTTGGGGATGGTCTATGGCAACACCTTC. Encoded protein: CSAPSLGMVYGNTF. The chain employs TRBV20-1 and TRBJ1-2; D gene unclear. The CDR3 length is 14 residues. Germline V gene data show CDR1 as DFQATT and CDR2 as SNEGSKA (reference sequence).

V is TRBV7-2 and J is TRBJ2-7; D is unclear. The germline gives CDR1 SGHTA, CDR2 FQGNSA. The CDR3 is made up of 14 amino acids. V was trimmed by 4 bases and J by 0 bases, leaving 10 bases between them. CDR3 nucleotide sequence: TGTGCCAGCAGCTACTCCCAGGACTCCTACGAGCAGTACTTC. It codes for CASSYSQDSYEQYF. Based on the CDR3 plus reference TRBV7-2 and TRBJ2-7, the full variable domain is GAGVSQSPSNKVTEKGKDVELRCDPISGHTALYWYRQSLGQGLEFLIYFQGNSAPDKSGLPSDRFSAERTGGSVSTLTIQRTQQEDSAVYLCASSYSQDSYEQYFGPGTRLTVT.

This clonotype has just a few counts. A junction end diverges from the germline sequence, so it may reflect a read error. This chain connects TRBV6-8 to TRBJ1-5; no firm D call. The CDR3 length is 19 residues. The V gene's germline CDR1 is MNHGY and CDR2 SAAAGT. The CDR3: CAGSYFVRADGSGNQPQHF. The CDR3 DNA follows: TGTGCCGGCAGTTACTTCGTTAGGGCAGATGGATCTGGCAATCAGCCCCAGCATTTT.

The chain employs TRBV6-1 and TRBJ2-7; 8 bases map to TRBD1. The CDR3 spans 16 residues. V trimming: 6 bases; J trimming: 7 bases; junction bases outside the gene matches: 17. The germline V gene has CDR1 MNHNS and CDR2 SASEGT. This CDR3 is CASSPSLWDRLGEQYF. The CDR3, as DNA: TGTGCCAGCAGCCCCTCCTTGTGGGACAGGTTAGGAGAGCAGTACTTC.

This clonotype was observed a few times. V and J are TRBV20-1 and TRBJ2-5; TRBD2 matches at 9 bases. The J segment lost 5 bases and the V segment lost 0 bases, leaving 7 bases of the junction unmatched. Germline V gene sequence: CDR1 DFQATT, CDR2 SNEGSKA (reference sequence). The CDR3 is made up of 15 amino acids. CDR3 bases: TGCAGTGCTAGAGATCCAGCGGGAGGCCAGGAGACCCAGTACTTC. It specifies CSARDPAGGQETQYF.

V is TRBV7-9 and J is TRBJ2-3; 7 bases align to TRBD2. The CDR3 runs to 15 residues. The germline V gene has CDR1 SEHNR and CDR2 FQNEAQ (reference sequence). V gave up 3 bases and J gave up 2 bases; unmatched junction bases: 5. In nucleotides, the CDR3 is TGTGCCAGCAGCTTGGTGGGGGGGACCACAGATACGCAGTATTTT. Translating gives CASSLVGGTTDTQYF.

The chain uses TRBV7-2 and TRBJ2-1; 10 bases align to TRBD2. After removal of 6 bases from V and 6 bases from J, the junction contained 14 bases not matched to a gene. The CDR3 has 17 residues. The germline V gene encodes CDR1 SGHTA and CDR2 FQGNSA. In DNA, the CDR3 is TGTGCCAGCAGTTCAGGCCCAGCGGGGGGGTCATTCAATGAGCAGTTCTTC. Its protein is CASSSGPAGGSFNEQFF.

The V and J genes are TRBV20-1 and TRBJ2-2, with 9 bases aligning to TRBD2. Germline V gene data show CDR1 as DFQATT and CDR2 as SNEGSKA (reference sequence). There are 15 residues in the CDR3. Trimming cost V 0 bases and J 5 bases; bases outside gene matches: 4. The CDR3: CSAREAAGGTGELFF. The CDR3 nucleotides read TGCAGTGCTAGAGAGGCAGCGGGAGGAACCGGGGAGCTGTTTTTT.

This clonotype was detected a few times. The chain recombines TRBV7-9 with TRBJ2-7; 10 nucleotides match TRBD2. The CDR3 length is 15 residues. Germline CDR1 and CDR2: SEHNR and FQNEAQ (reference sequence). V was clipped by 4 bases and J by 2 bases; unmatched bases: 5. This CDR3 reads CASSSGSGGTYEQYF. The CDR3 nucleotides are TGTGCCAGCAGCTCTGGTAGCGGGGGGACCTACGAGCAGTACTTC.

The CDR3 coding sequence is TGTGCCAGCGGACAGGCCTCTTATGGCTACACCTTC. Translated, it gives CASGQASYGYTF. The chain links TRBV28 to TRBJ1-2, with 7 bases lining up with TRBD1. The germline V gene has CDR1 MDHEN and CDR2 SYDVKM. The CDR3 has 12 amino acids. J was trimmed by 5 bases and V by 8 bases; bases with no gene match: 5.